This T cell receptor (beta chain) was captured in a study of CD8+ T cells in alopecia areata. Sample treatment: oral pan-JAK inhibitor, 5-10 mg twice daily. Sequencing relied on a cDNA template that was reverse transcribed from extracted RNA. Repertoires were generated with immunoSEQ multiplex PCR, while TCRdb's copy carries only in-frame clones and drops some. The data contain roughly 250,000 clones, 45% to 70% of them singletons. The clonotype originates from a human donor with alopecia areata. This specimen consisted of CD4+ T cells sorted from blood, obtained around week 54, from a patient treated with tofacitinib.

For the CDR3, the DNA is TGTGCCAGCAGCCTGTTGGGTGGGCAGACTAACTATGGCTACACCTTC. Protein sequence: CASSLLGGQTNYGYTF. The V and J genes are TRBV9 and TRBJ1-2, with D hard to call. The length of the CDR3 is 16 residues. V was pared by 4 bases and J by 0 bases, with 16 bases between. Germline V gene lookup returns CDR1 SGDLS and CDR2 YYNGEE.